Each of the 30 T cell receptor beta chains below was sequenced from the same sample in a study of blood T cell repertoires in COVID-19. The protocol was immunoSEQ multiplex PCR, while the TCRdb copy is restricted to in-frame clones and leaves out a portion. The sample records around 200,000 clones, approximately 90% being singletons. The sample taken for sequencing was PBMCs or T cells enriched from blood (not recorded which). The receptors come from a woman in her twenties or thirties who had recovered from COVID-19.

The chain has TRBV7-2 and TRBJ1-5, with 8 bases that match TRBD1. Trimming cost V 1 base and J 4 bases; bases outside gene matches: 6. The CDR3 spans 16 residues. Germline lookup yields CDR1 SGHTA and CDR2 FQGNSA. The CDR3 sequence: CASSLERTGTNQPQHF. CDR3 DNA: TGTGCCAGCAGCTTAGAGCGGACAGGGACGAATCAGCCCCAGCATTTT. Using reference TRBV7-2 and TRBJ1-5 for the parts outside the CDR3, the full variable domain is GAGVSQSPSNKVTEKGKDVELRCDPISGHTALYWYRQSLGQGLEFLIYFQGNSAPDKSGLPSDRFSAERTGGSVSTLTIQRTQQEDSAVYLCASSLERTGTNQPQHFGDGTRLSIL.

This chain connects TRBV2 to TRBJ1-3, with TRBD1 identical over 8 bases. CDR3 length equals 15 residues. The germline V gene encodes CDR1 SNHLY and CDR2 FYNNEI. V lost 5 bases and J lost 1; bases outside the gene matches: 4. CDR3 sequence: CASSLRGPSGNTIYF. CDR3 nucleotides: TGTGCCAGCAGTCTCAGGGGGCCTTCTGGAAACACCATATATTTT.

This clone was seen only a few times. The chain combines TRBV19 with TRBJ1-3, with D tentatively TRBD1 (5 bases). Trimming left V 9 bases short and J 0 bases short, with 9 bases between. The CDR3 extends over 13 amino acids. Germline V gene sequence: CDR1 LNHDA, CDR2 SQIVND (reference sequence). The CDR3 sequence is CASRQSSGNTIYF. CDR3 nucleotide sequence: TGTGCCAGCCGACAGAGCTCTGGAAACACCATATATTTT. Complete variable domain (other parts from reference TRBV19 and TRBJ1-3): DGGITQSPKYLFRKEGQNVTLSCEQNLNHDAMYWYRQDPGQGLRLIYYSQIVNDFQKGDIAEGYSVSREKKESFPLTVTSAQKNPTAFYLCASRQSSGNTIYFGEGSWLTVV.

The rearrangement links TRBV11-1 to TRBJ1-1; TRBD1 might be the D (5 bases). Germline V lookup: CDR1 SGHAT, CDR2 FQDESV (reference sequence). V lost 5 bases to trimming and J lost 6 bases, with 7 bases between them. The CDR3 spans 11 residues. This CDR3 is CASSQGAEAFF. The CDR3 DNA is TGTGCCAGCAGCCAGGGCGCTGAAGCTTTCTTT.

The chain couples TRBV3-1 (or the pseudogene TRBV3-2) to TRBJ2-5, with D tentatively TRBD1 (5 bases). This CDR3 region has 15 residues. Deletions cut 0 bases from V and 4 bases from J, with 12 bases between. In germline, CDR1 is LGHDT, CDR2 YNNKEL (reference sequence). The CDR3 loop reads CASSQDLVRVETQYF. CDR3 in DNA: TGTGCCAGCAGCCAAGATTTAGTCAGGGTAGAGACCCAGTACTTC.

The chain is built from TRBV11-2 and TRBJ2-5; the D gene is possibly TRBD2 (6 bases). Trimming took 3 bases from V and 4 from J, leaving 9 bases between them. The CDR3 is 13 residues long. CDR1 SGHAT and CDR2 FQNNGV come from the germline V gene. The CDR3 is CASSFGGIETQYF. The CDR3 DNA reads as TGTGCCAGCAGCTTTGGGGGGATAGAGACCCAGTACTTC.

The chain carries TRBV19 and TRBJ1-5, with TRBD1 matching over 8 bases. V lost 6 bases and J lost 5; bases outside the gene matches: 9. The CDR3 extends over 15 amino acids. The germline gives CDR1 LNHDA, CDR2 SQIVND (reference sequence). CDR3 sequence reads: CASSPVRGRDQPQHF. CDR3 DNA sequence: TGTGCCAGTAGCCCGGTCAGGGGGCGAGATCAGCCCCAGCATTTT.

The CDR3 nucleotides read TGTGCCAGCAGTCTCCAGCAAGAGACCCAGTACTTC. Its translation is CASSLQQETQYF. V gene TRBV25-1 combines with J gene TRBJ2-5; D remains ambiguous. The CDR3 is made up of 12 amino acids. Germline V gives CDR1 MGHDK, CDR2 SYGVNS. Deletions cut 5 bases from V and 2 bases from J, with 6 bases between.

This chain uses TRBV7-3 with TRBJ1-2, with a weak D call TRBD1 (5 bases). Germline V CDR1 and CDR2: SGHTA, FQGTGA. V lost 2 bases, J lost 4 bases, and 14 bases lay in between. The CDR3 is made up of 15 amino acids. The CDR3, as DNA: TGTGCCAGCAGCTTAGGGGCAGGTGGGGCCTATGGCTACACCTTC. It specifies CASSLGAGGAYGYTF.

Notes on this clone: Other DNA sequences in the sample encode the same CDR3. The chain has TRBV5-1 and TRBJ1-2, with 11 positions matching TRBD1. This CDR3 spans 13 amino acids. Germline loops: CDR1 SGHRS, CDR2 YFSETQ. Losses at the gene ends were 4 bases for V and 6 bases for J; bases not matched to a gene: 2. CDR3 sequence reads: CASSLGQGDGYTF. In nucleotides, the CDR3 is TGCGCCAGCAGCCTGGGACAGGGGGATGGCTACACCTTC.

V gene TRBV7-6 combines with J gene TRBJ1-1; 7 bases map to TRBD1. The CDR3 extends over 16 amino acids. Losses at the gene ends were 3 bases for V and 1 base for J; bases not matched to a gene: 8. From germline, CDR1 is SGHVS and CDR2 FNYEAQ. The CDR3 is CASSFPSQGENTEAFF. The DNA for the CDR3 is TGTGCCAGCAGCTTCCCGTCCCAGGGGGAGAACACTGAAGCTTTCTTT. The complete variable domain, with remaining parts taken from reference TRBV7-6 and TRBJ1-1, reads GAGVSQSPRYKVTKRGQDVALRCDPISGHVSLYWYRQALGQGPEFLTYFNYEAQQDKSGLPNDRFSAERPEGSISTLTIQRTEQRDSAMYRCASSFPSQGENTEAFFGQGTRLTVV.

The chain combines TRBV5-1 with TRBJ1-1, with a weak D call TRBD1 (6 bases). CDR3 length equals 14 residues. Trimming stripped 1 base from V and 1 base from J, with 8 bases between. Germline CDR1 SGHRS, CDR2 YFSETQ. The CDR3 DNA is TGCGCCAGCAGCTTGACACAGGGGAACACTGAAGCTTTCTTT. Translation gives CASSLTQGNTEAFF.

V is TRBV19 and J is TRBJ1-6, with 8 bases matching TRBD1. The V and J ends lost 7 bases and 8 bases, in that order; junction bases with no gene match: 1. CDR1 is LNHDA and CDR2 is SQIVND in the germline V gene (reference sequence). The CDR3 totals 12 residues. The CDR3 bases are TGTGCCAGTAAGACAGGGGATTCACCCCTCCACTTT. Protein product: CASKTGDSPLHF.

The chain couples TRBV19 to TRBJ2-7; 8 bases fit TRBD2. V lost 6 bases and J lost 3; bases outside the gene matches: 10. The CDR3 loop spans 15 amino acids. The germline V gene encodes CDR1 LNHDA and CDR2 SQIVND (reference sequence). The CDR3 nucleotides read TGTGCCAGTAGCCTTCGGCGGGGGGTAGGCTACGAGCAGTACTTC. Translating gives CASSLRRGVGYEQYF. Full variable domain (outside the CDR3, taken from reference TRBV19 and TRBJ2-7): DGGITQSPKYLFRKEGQNVTLSCEQNLNHDAMYWYRQDPGQGLRLIYYSQIVNDFQKGDIAEGYSVSREKKESFPLTVTSAQKNPTAFYLCASSLRRGVGYEQYFGPGTRLTVT.

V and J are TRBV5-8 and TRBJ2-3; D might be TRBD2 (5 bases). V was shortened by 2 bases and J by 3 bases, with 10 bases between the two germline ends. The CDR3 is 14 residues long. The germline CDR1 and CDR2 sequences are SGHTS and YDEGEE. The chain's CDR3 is CASSFGILTDTQYF. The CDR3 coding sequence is TGTGCCAGCAGCTTCGGGATTTTAACAGATACGCAGTATTTT.

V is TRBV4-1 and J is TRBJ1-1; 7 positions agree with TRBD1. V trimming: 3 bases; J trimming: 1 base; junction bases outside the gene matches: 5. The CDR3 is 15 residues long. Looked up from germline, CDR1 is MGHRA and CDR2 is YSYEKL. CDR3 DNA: TGCGCCAGCAGCCACTTAGACAGGGCGAACACTGAAGCTTTCTTT. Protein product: CASSHLDRANTEAFF.

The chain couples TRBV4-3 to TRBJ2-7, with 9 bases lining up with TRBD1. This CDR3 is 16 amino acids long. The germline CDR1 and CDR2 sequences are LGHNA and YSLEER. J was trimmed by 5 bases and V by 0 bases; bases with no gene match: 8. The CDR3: CASSQEGTGIRNEQYF. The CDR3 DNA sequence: TGCGCCAGCAGCCAAGAGGGGACAGGGATAAGGAACGAGCAGTACTTC.

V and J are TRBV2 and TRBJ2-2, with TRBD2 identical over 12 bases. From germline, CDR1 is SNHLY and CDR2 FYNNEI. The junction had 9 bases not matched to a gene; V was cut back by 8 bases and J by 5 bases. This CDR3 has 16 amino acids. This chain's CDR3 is CASGWTLAGGTGELFF. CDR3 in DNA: TGTGCCAGCGGCTGGACTCTAGCGGGGGGGACCGGGGAGCTGTTTTTT.

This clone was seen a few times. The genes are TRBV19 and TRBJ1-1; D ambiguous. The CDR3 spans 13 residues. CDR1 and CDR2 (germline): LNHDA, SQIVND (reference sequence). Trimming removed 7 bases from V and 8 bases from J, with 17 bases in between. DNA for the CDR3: TGTGCCAGTAAGGGTCGGAGGTCGTCCGAAGCTTTCTTT. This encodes CASKGRRSSEAFF.

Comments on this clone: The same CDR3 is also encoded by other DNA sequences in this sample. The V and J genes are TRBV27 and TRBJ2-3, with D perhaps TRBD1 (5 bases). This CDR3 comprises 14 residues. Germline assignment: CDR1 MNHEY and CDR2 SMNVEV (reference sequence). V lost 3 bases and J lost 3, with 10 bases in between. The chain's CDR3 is CASSFSRQTDTQYF. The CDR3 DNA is TGTGCCAGCAGTTTCTCCAGACAGACAGATACGCAGTATTTT.

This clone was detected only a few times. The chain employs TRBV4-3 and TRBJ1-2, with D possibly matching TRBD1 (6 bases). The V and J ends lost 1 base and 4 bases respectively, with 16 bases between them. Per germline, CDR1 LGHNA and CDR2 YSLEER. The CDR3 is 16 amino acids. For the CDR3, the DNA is TGCGCCAGCAGCCAAGGTTTTTCAGGGGACGGCTATGGCTACACCTTC. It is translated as CASSQGFSGDGYGYTF.

The CDR3, as DNA: TGTGCCAGCAGCTCCGGACAGAGGTTTCCGAACACTGAAGCTTTCTTT. It specifies CASSSGQRFPNTEAFF. The genes are TRBV7-9 and TRBJ1-1, with D perhaps TRBD1 (6 bases). Germline V gives CDR1 SEHNR, CDR2 FQNEAQ (reference sequence). The ends were cut back, 4 bases at V and 1 base at J, with 16 bases in the middle. The CDR3 has 16 residues.

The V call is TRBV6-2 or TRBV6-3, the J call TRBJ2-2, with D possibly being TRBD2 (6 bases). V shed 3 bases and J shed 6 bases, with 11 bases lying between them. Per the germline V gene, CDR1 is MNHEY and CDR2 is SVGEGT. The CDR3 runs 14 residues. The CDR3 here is CASSYFERAGELFF. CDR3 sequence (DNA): TGTGCCAGCAGTTATTTTGAGCGGGCCGGGGAGCTGTTTTTT.

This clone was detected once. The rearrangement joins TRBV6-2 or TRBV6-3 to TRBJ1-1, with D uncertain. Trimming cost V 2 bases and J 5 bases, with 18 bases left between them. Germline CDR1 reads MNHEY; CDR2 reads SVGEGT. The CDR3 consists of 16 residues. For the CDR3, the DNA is TGTGCCAGCAGTTACCGAAGCCCTCTGAGGGATACTGAAGCTTTCTTT. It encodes CASSYRSPLRDTEAFF.

CDR3 region: CASSSGLAGVADTQYF. Written as DNA, the CDR3 is TGTGCCAGCAGCTCGGGACTAGCGGGGGTGGCAGATACGCAGTATTTT. This chain connects TRBV7-3 to TRBJ2-3; 14 positions match TRBD2. Trimming cost V 4 bases and J 4 bases; bases outside gene matches: 4. This CDR3 contains 16 residues. Germline assignment: CDR1 SGHTA and CDR2 FQGTGA.

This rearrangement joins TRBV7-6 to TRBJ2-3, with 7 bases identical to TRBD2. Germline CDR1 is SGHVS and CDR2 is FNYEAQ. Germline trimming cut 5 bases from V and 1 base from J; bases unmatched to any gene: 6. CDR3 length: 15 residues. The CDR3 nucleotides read TGTGCCAGCAGCGCCAGTGGGGGGGGCACAGATACGCAGTATTTT. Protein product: CASSASGGGTDTQYF.

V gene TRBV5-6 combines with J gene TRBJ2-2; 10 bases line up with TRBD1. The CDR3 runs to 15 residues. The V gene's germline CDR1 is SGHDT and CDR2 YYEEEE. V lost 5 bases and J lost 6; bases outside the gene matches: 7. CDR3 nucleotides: TGTGCCAGCAGTCCCGGGACAGGGGTCCCCGGGGAGCTGTTTTTT. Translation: CASSPGTGVPGELFF. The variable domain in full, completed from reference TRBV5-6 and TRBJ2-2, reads DAGVTQSPTHLIKTRGQQVTLRCSPKSGHDTVSWYQQALGQGPQFIFQYYEEEERQRGNFPDRFSGHQFPNYSSELNVNALLLGDSALYLCASSPGTGVPGELFFGEGSRLTVL.

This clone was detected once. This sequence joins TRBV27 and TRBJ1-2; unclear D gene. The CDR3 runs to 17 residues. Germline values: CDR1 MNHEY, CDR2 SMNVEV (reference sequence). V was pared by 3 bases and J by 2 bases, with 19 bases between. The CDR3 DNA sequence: TGTGCCAGCAGTTTGGCCCCGGGGAGGAGGATGAACTATGGCTACACCTTC. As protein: CASSLAPGRRMNYGYTF.

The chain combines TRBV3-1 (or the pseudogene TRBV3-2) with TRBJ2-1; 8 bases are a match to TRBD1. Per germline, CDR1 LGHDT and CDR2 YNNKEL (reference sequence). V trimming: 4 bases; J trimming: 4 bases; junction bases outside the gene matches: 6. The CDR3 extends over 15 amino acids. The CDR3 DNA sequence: TGTGCCAGCAGCCTGGACAGGGCAGGGTACAATGAGCAGTTCTTC. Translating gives CASSLDRAGYNEQFF.

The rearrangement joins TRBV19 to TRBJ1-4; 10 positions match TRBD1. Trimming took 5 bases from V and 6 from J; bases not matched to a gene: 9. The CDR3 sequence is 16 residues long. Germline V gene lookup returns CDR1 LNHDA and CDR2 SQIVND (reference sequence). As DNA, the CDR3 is TGTGCCAGTAGTGAGTTATTGGGGACAGGGGATGAAAAACTGTTTTTT. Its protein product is CASSELLGTGDEKLFF.